The TCR beta chain described here comes from a study of T cell repertoires in cytomegalovirus infection. TCRdb fed the reads into MiXCR, producing one record per CDR3 protein. The repertoire has approximately 500,000 distinct CDR3 sequences, roughly 10% of them found once; the top ten carry about a tenth. Regarding this clonotype: The antigen remains unidentified.

V was cut by 8 bases and J by 1 base, with 7 bases left in between. The CDR3 has 12 amino acids. Germline V lookup: CDR1 KGHDR, CDR2 SFDVKD. Study-wide results and caveats: Ex vivo responses were dominated by HLA-C-restricted CMV-specific TCR beta clonotypes.

The receptor was derived from a human donor in good health (CMV status not recorded). Some clones in this sample may be carry-over from other donors' samples. The J gene is TRBJ1-1, the V gene TRBV24-1; D not certain. Sequenced material: PBMCs. The CDR3 sequence: CATNGENTEAFF. The CDR3 DNA sequence: TGTGCCACCAACGGGGAGAACACTGAAGCTTTCTTT.